The 16 T cell receptor beta chains in this list originate from one sample, sequenced in a study of CD4 T cells in relation to SARS-CoV-2 and coronaviruses. Using immunoSEQ multiplex PCR, the repertoire was profiled, and TCRdb retains in-frame clones only, with some absent. The table includes about 38,000 clones, around 74% detected once. Antigen specificity for these receptors is unknown. Source material: memory CD4+ T cells from PBMCs, cultured in vitro. The receptors originated from an adult with COVID-19.

The chain recombines TRBV5-1 with TRBJ2-2; either TRBD1 or TRBD2 may supply D (5 bases each). The length of the CDR3 is 14 residues. Germline loops: CDR1 SGHRS, CDR2 YFSETQ. The V end was cut by 2 bases, the J end by 7 bases, with 12 bases between. DNA for the CDR3: TGCGCCAGCAGCTTTTCGGGGCCTAGCGGGGAGCTGTTTTTT. It specifies CASSFSGPSGELFF.

This clone was detected only once. The rearrangement links TRBV11-2 to TRBJ2-7, with D possibly TRBD1 on 6 matching bases. There are 14 residues in the CDR3. In germline, CDR1 is SGHAT, CDR2 FQNNGV. Trimming stripped 5 bases from V and 4 bases from J, with 15 bases between. This chain's CDR3 is CASSRTGLLYEQYF. CDR3 coding DNA: TGTGCCAGCAGCCGAACAGGGCTGCTATACGAGCAGTACTTC.

The chain recombines TRBV6-5 with TRBJ2-7; 9 positions agree with TRBD1. Germline CDR1 reads MNHEY; CDR2 reads SVGAGI. CDR3 length: 14 amino acids. V shed 8 bases and J 4 bases; nucleotides not matched to a gene: 9. The CDR3, as DNA: TGTGCCAGCGGGACCAGGGACAGGGTTTACGAGCAGTACTTC. Residues: CASGTRDRVYEQYF.

J is TRBJ2-7 and V is TRBV27; no definite D call. Germline values: CDR1 MNHEY, CDR2 SMNVEV (reference sequence). V was trimmed by 5 bases and J by 3 bases, leaving 5 bases between them. This CDR3 is built from 11 residues. CDR3 in amino acids: CASSDFYEQYF. In nucleotides, the CDR3 is TGTGCCAGCAGTGACTTCTACGAGCAGTACTTC.

The chain is built from TRBV28 and TRBJ1-2; possibly TRBD1 for D (5 bases). The CDR3 extends over 14 amino acids. CDR1 is MDHEN and CDR2 is SYDVKM in the germline V gene. Trimming removed 7 bases from V and 3 bases from J, with 15 bases in between. The DNA of the CDR3 is TGTGCCAGCAAACCCGCAGGGACCGACTATGGCTACACCTTC. It yields the protein CASKPAGTDYGYTF.

This clone came up a few times. The chain has TRBV10-1 and TRBJ1-3; 12 positions match TRBD1. This CDR3 has 15 residues. From germline, CDR1 is WNHNN and CDR2 SYGVQD (reference sequence). The ends lost 6 bases at V and 5 bases at J; junction bases unmatched: 5. The CDR3 sequence is CASSRDRGHRNTIYF. In DNA form, the CDR3 reads TGCGCCAGCAGCCGGGACAGGGGGCATAGAAACACCATATATTTT.

This clone was seen a single time. The V and J genes are TRBV7-9 and TRBJ2-7, with TRBD1 identical over 10 bases. V was pared by 5 bases and J by 3 bases, with 10 bases of the junction left unmatched. The germline V gene encodes CDR1 SEHNR and CDR2 FQNEAQ (reference sequence). The length of the CDR3 is 16 residues. The CDR3 DNA reads TGTGCCAGCAGCCCTAAACCGAGGACAGGGGGCTACGAGCAGTACTTC. The encoded protein is CASSPKPRTGGYEQYF.

A single count supports this clone. V usage is TRBV7-3 and J usage is TRBJ2-1; D perhaps matches TRBD2 (6 bases). The ends were cut back, 6 bases at V and 1 base at J, with 16 bases in the middle. Germline loops: CDR1 SGHTA, CDR2 FQGTGA. The CDR3 has 16 residues. CDR3 region: CASSSGTDVSYNEQFF. The CDR3 DNA sequence: TGTGCCAGCAGTTCCGGGACTGACGTTTCCTACAATGAGCAGTTCTTC.

This sequence joins TRBV5-1 and TRBJ2-5, with D hard to call. V shed 0 bases and J shed 5 bases, with 11 bases lying between them. This CDR3 region has 14 residues. Germline V gene data show CDR1 as SGHRS and CDR2 as YFSETQ. As DNA, the CDR3 is TGCGCCAGCAGCTTGGCTCTGGACGGGGAGACCCAGTACTTC. It translates to CASSLALDGETQYF.

The J gene is TRBJ2-7, the V gene TRBV5-1; 9 nucleotides match TRBD2. Per the germline V gene, CDR1 is SGHRS and CDR2 is YFSETQ. CDR3 length: 14 amino acids. V shed 4 bases and J 2 bases; nucleotides not matched to a gene: 4. The CDR3 DNA reads as TGCGCCAGCAGCGCTAGCGGGGACCCCTACGAGCAGTACTTC. It specifies CASSASGDPYEQYF.

The chain combines TRBV5-8 with TRBJ1-2, with a weak D call TRBD1 (5 bases). The CDR3 consists of 12 residues. V lost 0 bases to trimming and J lost 8 bases, with 8 bases between them. CDR1 and CDR2 from the germline V gene are SGHTS and YDEGEE. CDR3 DNA sequence: TGTGCCAGCAGCTTGGTAGGGGAAGGCTACACCTTC. Translated: CASSLVGEGYTF.

The rearrangement links TRBV18 to TRBJ2-4; possible D gene TRBD2, 6 bases. Germline CDR1 KGHSH, CDR2 LQKENI. The CDR3 contains 15 residues. Trimming pared 2 bases from V and 4 bases from J, leaving 12 bases between. The CDR3 DNA reads as TGTGCCAGCTCACCAAGGCAGGAGGGGAAAAACATTCAGTACTTC. This codes for CASSPRQEGKNIQYF. Full variable domain (rest looked up from reference TRBV18 and TRBJ2-4): NAGVMQNPRHLVRRRGQEARLRCSPMKGHSHVYWYRQLPEEGLKFMVYLQKENIIDESGMPKERFSAEFPKEGPSILRIQQVVRGDSAAYFCASSPRQEGKNIQYFGAGTRLSVL.

The genes are TRBV27 and TRBJ2-2, with a tentative D call TRBD1 (6 bases). CDR1 is MNHEY, CDR2 SMNVEV, per germline (reference sequence). This CDR3 has 15 residues. The V and J ends lost 5 bases and 1 base respectively, with 11 bases between them. The CDR3 is CASSPTGRNTGELFF. The CDR3 nucleotides are TGTGCCAGCAGTCCCACAGGGAGGAACACCGGGGAGCTGTTTTTT.

CDR3 in DNA: TGTGCCACCAGTGGGACTAGCGGAGCAGATACGCAGTATTTT. Translating it yields CATSGTSGADTQYF. This chain links TRBV24-1 with TRBJ2-3; 10 nucleotides agree with TRBD2. Losses at the gene ends were 5 bases for V and 4 bases for J; bases not matched to a gene: 2. The CDR3 consists of 14 residues. The V gene's germline CDR1 is KGHDR and CDR2 SFDVKD.

V usage is TRBV15 and J usage is TRBJ1-2; 10 positions agree with TRBD1. The V segment lost 3 bases and the J segment 4 bases; nucleotides outside the gene matches: 17. Germline CDR1 LNHNV, CDR2 YYDKDF (reference sequence). The CDR3 has 19 residues. The DNA for the CDR3 is TGTGCCACCAGCAGTGGATTCCGGGACAGGGGAAGTTTTCGCTATGGCTACACCTTC. Amino acid sequence: CATSSGFRDRGSFRYGYTF.

This chain connects TRBV7-9 to TRBJ1-5, with D possibly matching TRBD1 (5 bases). Trimming stripped 5 bases from V and 2 bases from J, with 10 bases between. The V gene's germline CDR1 is SEHNR and CDR2 FQNEAQ (reference sequence). This CDR3 region has 14 residues. CDR3 sequence: CASSAGTGNQPQHF. The CDR3 bases are TGTGCCAGCAGCGCAGGGACGGGCAATCAGCCCCAGCATTTT. Filled out from reference TRBV7-9 and TRBJ1-5, the complete variable domain reads DTGVSQNPRHKITKRGQNVTFRCDPISEHNRLYWYRQTLGQGPEFLTYFQNEAQLEKSRLLSDRFSAERPKGSFSTLEIQRTEQGDSAMYLCASSAGTGNQPQHFGDGTRLSIL.